The clone carrying this T cell receptor (beta chain) came up a few times. The source of the sample is a study of T-cell memory formation after mild COVID-19. In TCRdb, the 5' RACE reads were re-called with MiXCR into one record per CDR3 protein. The data contain about 500,000 distinct CDR3 sequences, about a fifth of them singletons. Between the trimmed V and J ends, which lost 11 bases and 1 base, there was a span of 12 bases. The CDR3 spans 14 residues. Per the germline V gene, CDR1 is SEHNR and CDR2 is FQNEAQ (reference sequence). The chain uses TRBV7-9 and TRBJ2-6; no firm D call. The specimen sequenced was PBMCs or a T cell subset sorted from them (not recorded which). The sequence derives from an adult woman who had mild COVID-19 (a few samples of this study predate the infection). Cell type and time point are not known. This CDR3 is CAGNPRSGANVLTF. The CDR3 region has the DNA TGTGCCGGCAATCCCAGGTCTGGGGCCAACGTCCTGACTTTC.